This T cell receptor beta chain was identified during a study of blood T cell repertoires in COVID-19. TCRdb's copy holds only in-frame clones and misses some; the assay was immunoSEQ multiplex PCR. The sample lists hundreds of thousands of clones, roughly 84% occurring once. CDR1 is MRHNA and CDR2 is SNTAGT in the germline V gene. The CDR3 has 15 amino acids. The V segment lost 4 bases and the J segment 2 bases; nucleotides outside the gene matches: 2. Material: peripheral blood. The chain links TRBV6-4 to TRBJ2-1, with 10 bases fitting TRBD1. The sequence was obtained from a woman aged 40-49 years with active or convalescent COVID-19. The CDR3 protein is CASSGGQGPYNEQFF. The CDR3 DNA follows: TGTGCCAGCAGTGGGGGACAGGGGCCCTACAATGAGCAGTTCTTC.